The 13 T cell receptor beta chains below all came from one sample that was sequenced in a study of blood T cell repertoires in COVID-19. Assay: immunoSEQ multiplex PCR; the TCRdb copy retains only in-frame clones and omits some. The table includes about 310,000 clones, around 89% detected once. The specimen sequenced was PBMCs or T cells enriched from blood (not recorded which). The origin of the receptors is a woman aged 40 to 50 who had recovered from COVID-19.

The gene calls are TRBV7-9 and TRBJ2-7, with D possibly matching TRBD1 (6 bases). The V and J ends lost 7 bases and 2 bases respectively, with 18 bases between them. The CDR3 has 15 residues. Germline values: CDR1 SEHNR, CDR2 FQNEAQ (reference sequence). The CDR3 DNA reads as TGTGCCAGCATCCTTAAAGATGGACAGACCTACGAGCAGTACTTC. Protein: CASILKDGQTYEQYF.

CDR3 residues: CASSKQPGNTEAFF. CDR3 DNA: TGTGCCAGCAGTAAACAGCCAGGGAACACTGAAGCTTTCTTT. V usage is TRBV7-9 and J usage is TRBJ1-1; D not resolved. Deletions cut 6 bases from V and 1 base from J, with 12 bases between. Germline V gene sequence: CDR1 SEHNR, CDR2 FQNEAQ (reference sequence). The CDR3 covers 14 residues.

The CDR3 loop reads CASSIGDSGSDEQFF. CDR3 DNA: TGTGCCAGTAGTATAGGGGACTCAGGCAGCGATGAGCAGTTCTTC. V usage is TRBV19 and J usage is TRBJ2-1; TRBD2 might be the D (6 bases). Germline V CDR1 and CDR2: LNHDA, SQIVND (reference sequence). This CDR3 contains 15 residues. V was cut by 1 base and J by 8 bases, with 15 bases left in between.

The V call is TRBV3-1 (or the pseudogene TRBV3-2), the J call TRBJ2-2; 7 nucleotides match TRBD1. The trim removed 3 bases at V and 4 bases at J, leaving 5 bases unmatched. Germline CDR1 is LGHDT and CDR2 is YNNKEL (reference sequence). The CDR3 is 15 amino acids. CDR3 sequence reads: CASSHDRAATGELFF. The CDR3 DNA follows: TGTGCCAGCAGCCATGACAGGGCGGCCACCGGGGAGCTGTTTTTT.

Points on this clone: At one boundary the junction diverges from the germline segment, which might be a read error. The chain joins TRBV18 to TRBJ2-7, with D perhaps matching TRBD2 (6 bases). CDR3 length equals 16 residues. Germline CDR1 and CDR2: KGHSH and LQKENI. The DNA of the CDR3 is TGTGCCAGCCCACCGGGAGCTTGGAAGGAACTGGACGAGCAGTACTTC. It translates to CASPPGAWKELDEQYF.

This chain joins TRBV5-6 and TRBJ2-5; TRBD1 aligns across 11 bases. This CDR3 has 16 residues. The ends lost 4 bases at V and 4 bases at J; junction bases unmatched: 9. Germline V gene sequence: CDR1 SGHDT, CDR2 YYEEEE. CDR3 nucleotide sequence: TGTGCCAGCAGCACCGCCGGGACAGGGGGAAGAGAGACCCAGTACTTC. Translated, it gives CASSTAGTGGRETQYF.

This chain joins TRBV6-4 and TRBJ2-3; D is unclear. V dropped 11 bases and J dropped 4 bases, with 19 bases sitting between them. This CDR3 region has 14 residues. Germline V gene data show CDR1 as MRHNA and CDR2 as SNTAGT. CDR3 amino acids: CAAPLPKFPDTQYF. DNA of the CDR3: TGTGCCGCACCCCTACCTAAGTTCCCAGATACGCAGTATTTT.

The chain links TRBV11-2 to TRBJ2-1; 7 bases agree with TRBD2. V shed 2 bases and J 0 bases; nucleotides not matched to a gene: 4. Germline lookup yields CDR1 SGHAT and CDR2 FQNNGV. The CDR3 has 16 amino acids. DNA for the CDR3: TGTGCCAGCAGCTTAAGGCGGGGGAGCTCCTACAATGAGCAGTTCTTC. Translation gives CASSLRRGSSYNEQFF.

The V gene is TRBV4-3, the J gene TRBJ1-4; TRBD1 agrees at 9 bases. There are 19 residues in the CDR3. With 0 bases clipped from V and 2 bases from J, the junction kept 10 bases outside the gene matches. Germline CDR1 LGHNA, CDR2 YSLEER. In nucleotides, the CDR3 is TGCGCCAGCAGCCAAGATATGGGACAGGGAAATCCGACTAATGAAAAACTGTTTTTT. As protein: CASSQDMGQGNPTNEKLFF.

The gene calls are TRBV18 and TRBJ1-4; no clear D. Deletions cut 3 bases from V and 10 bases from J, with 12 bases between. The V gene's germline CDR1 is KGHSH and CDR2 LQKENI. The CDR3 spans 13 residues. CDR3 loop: CASSPVKFGKLFF. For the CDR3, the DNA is TGTGCCAGCTCACCGGTAAAGTTCGGAAAACTGTTTTTT. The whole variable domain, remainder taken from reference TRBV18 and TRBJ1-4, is NAGVMQNPRHLVRRRGQEARLRCSPMKGHSHVYWYRQLPEEGLKFMVYLQKENIIDESGMPKERFSAEFPKEGPSILRIQQVVRGDSAAYFCASSPVKFGKLFFGSGTQLSVL.

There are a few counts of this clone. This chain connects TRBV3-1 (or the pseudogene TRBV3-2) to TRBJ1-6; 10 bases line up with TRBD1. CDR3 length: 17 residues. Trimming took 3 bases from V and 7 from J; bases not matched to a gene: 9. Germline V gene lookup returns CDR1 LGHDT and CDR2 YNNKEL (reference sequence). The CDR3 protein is CASSQQRDRGRNSPLHF. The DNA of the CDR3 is TGTGCCAGCAGCCAGCAACGGGACAGGGGTAGAAATTCACCCCTCCACTTT.

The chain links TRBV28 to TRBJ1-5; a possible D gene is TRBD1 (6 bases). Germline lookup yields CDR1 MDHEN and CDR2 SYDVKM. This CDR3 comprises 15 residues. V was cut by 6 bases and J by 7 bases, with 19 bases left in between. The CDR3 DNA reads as TGTGCCAGCAGCCCGAGGGGGGGCCAAGGGCAGCCCCAGCATTTT. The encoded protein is CASSPRGGQGQPQHF.

CDR3 bases: TGTGCCAGCAGTAGGGCTAGCGGGGGGACAGATACGCAGTATTTT. Protein product: CASSRASGGTDTQYF. This chain joins TRBV6-5 and TRBJ2-3; 11 bases match TRBD2. This CDR3 has 15 amino acids. Germline loops: CDR1 MNHEY, CDR2 SVGAGI. V lost 5 bases, J lost 3 bases, and 4 bases stayed unmatched.